The clone carrying this TCR beta chain has only one observation. This specimen comes from a study of blood T cell repertoires in COVID-19. Overall study: COVID-19 samples from acute and convalescent phases originated in the United States, Italy and Spain. PBMCs, B-cell-depleted T cells, or T cells provided the cDNA or gDNA that made up the material.

In the authors' workflow: Reference gene primer amplification gave estimated nucleated cell counts. Data came from immunoSEQ multiplex PCR; TCRdb stores just in-frame clones and leaves some out. The DNA was the basis for D and trimming; V, J and clone size are from that table. This table holds 90,000 or so clones, 70% to 80% found once. Unmatched junction bases numbered 5, after V lost 4 bases and J lost 0 bases. The CDR3 sequence is 16 residues long. CDR1 is SGHNT, CDR2 YYREEE, per germline (reference sequence). The TCR was taken from a human donor in a cohort sampled during active COVID-19. The chain joins TRBV5-4 to TRBJ2-1, with 9 bases aligning to TRBD1. The specimen was peripheral blood. The chain's CDR3 is CASSRDRASSYNEQFF. Here the CDR3 DNA reads TGTGCCAGCAGCCGGGACAGGGCCAGCTCCTACAATGAGCAGTTCTTC.